The sequence of this TCR beta chain was determined in a study of early T cells in non-severe SARS-CoV-2 infection. Overall study context: Unpaired chains resulted from sequencing bulk RNA of unsorted whole blood. Study-level points and caveats: VDJdb matching favored anti-spike CD8 responses, missing private and CD4 specificities.

Trimming cost V 4 bases and J 0 bases, with 16 bases left between them. CDR3 length: 17 amino acids. In its sample, this clonotype was seen a few times. Its antigen is not identified. The TCR library protocol was used to attach unique molecular identifiers. These identifiers were attached to individual cDNA molecules. TCRdb called the 5' RACE reads again in MiXCR, with one record for every CDR3 protein. This sample yields approximately 20,000 distinct CDR3 sequences, of which approximately 4.4% are seen a single time; around 7.7% belongs to the top ten. V is TRBV12-3 or TRBV12-4 and J is TRBJ2-4; no reliable D call. This receptor was identified in an adult who was a healthcare worker with PCR-confirmed SARS-CoV-2 infection or an uninfected control (not recorded which). Sequencing was done on a sample of whole blood. The CDR3: CASSSFRILLAKNIQYF. For the CDR3, the DNA is TGTGCCAGCAGTTCTTTTAGGATTCTACTAGCCAAAAACATTCAGTACTTC.